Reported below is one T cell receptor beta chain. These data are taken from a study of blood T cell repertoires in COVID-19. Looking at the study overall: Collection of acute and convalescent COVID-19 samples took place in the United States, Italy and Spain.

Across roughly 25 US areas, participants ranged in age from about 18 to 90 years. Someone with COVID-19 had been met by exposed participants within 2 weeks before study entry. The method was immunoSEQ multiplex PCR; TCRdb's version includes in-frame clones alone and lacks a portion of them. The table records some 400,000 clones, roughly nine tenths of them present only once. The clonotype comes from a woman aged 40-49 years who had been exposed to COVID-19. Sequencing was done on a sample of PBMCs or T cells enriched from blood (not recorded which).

In DNA, the CDR3 is TGTGCCAGCAGCGGGGCGTCCGGGGAGCTGTTTTTT. Protein sequence: CASSGASGELFF. V usage is TRBV9 and J usage is TRBJ2-2, with D uncertain. This CDR3 contains 12 residues. CDR1 is SGDLS and CDR2 is YYNGEE in the germline V gene. V shed 3 bases and J shed 6 bases, with 6 bases lying between them.